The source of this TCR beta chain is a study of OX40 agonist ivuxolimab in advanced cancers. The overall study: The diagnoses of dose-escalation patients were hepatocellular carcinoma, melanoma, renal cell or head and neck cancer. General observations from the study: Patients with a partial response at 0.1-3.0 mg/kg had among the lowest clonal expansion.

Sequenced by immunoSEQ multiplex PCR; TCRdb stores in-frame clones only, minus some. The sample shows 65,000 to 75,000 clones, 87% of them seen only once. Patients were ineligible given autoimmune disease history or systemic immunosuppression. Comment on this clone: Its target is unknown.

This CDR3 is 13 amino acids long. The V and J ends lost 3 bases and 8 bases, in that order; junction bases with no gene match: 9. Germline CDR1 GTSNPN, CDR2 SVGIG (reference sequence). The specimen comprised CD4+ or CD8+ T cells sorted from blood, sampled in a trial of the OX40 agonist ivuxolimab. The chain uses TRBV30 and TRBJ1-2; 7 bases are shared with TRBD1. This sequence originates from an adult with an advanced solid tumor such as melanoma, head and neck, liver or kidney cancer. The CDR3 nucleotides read TGTGCCTGGAGGCCGACAGGGCTTGGAGGCTACACCTTC. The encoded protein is CAWRPTGLGGYTF.